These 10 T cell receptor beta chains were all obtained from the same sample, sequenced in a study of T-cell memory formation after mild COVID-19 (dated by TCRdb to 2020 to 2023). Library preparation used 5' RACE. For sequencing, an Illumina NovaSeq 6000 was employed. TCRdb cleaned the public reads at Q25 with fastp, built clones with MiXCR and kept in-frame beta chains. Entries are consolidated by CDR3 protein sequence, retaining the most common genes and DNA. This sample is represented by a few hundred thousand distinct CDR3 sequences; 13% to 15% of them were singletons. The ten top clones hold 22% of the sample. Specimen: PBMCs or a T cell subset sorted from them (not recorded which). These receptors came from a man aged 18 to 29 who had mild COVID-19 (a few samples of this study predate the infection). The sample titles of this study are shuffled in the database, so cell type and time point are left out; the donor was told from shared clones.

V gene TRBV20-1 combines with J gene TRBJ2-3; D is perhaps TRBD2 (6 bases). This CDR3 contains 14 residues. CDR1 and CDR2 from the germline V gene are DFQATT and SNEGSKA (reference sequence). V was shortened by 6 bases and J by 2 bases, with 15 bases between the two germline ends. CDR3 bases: TGCAGTGCCAGGGCGGGGTCCTCCACAGATACGCAGTATTTT. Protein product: CSARAGSSTDTQYF.

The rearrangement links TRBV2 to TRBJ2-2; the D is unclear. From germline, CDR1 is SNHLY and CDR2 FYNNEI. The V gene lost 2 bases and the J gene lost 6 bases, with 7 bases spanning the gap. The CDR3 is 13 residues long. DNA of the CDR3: TGTGCCAGCAGTGAAAGCAGTCCCGGGGAGCTGTTTTTT. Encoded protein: CASSESSPGELFF. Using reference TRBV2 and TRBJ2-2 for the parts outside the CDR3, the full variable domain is EPEVTQTPSHQVTQMGQEVILRCVPISNHLYFYWYRQILGQKVEFLVSFYNNEISEKSEIFDDQFSVERPDGSNFTLKIRSTKLEDSAMYFCASSESSPGELFFGEGSRLTVL.

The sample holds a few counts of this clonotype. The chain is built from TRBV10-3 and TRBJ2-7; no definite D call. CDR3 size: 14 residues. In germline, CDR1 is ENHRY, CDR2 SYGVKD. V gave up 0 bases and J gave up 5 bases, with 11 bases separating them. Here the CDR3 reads CAISESKGQDEQYF. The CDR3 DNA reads TGTGCCATCAGTGAGTCAAAGGGCCAGGACGAGCAGTACTTC.

The CDR3 is CASSFPPTRKLNQPQHF. The CDR3 bases are TGTGCCAGCAGTTTCCCGCCGACCCGAAAGTTGAATCAGCCCCAGCATTTT. The chain employs TRBV28 and TRBJ1-5, with D unresolved. This CDR3 spans 17 amino acids. CDR1 is MDHEN, CDR2 SYDVKM, per germline. V lost 3 bases and J 4 bases, leaving 19 bases between the germline ends.

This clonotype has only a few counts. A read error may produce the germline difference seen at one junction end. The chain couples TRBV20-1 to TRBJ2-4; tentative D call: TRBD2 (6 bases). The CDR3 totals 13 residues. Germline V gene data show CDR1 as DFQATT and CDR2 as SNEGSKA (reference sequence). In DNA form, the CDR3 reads TGCAGTGATAGAGTTGCGGGGTTGAACATTCAGTACTTC. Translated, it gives CSDRVAGLNIQYF.

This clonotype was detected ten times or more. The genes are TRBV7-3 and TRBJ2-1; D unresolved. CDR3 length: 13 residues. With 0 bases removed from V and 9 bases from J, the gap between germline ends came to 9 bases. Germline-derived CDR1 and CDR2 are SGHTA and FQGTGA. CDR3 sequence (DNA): TGTGCCAGCAGCTTAACGCTGGGCGGTGAGCAGTTCTTC. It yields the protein CASSLTLGGEQFF.

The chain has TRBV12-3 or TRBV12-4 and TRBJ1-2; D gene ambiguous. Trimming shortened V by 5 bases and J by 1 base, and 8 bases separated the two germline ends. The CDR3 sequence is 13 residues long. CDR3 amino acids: CASSPTSNYGYTF. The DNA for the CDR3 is TGTGCCAGCAGTCCAACTAGTAACTATGGCTACACCTTC.

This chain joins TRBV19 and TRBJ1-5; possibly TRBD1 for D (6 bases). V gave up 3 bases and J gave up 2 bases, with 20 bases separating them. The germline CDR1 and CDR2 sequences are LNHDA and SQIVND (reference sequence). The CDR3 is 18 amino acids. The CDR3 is CASSILPGSQGRNQPQHF. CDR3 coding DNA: TGTGCCAGTAGTATTCTTCCAGGGTCACAGGGCCGCAATCAGCCCCAGCATTTT. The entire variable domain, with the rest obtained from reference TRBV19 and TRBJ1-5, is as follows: DGGITQSPKYLFRKEGQNVTLSCEQNLNHDAMYWYRQDPGQGLRLIYYSQIVNDFQKGDIAEGYSVSREKKESFPLTVTSAQKNPTAFYLCASSILPGSQGRNQPQHFGDGTRLSIL.

The DNA for the CDR3 is TGCGCCAGCAGCTGGGAACCTCCGCCGGTCACCGGGGAGCTGTTTTTT. The encoded protein is CASSWEPPPVTGELFF. The chain links TRBV5-1 to TRBJ2-2; D remains unclear. The germline V gene encodes CDR1 SGHRS and CDR2 YFSETQ. The CDR3 has 16 residues. Trimming took off 3 bases at V and 4 bases at J, with 16 bases between the two ends. Full variable domain (outside the CDR3, taken from reference TRBV5-1 and TRBJ2-2): KAGVTQTPRYLIKTRGQQVTLSCSPISGHRSVSWYQQTPGQGLQFLFEYFSETQRNKGNFPGRFSGRQFSNSRSEMNVSTLELGDSALYLCASSWEPPPVTGELFFGEGSRLTVL.

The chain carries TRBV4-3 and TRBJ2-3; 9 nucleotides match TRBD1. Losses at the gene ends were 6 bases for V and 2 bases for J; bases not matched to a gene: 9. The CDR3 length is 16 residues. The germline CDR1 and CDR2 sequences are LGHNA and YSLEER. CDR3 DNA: TGCGCCAGCAGACCCGGGACAGGGAAACTCACAGATACGCAGTATTTT. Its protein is CASRPGTGKLTDTQYF.